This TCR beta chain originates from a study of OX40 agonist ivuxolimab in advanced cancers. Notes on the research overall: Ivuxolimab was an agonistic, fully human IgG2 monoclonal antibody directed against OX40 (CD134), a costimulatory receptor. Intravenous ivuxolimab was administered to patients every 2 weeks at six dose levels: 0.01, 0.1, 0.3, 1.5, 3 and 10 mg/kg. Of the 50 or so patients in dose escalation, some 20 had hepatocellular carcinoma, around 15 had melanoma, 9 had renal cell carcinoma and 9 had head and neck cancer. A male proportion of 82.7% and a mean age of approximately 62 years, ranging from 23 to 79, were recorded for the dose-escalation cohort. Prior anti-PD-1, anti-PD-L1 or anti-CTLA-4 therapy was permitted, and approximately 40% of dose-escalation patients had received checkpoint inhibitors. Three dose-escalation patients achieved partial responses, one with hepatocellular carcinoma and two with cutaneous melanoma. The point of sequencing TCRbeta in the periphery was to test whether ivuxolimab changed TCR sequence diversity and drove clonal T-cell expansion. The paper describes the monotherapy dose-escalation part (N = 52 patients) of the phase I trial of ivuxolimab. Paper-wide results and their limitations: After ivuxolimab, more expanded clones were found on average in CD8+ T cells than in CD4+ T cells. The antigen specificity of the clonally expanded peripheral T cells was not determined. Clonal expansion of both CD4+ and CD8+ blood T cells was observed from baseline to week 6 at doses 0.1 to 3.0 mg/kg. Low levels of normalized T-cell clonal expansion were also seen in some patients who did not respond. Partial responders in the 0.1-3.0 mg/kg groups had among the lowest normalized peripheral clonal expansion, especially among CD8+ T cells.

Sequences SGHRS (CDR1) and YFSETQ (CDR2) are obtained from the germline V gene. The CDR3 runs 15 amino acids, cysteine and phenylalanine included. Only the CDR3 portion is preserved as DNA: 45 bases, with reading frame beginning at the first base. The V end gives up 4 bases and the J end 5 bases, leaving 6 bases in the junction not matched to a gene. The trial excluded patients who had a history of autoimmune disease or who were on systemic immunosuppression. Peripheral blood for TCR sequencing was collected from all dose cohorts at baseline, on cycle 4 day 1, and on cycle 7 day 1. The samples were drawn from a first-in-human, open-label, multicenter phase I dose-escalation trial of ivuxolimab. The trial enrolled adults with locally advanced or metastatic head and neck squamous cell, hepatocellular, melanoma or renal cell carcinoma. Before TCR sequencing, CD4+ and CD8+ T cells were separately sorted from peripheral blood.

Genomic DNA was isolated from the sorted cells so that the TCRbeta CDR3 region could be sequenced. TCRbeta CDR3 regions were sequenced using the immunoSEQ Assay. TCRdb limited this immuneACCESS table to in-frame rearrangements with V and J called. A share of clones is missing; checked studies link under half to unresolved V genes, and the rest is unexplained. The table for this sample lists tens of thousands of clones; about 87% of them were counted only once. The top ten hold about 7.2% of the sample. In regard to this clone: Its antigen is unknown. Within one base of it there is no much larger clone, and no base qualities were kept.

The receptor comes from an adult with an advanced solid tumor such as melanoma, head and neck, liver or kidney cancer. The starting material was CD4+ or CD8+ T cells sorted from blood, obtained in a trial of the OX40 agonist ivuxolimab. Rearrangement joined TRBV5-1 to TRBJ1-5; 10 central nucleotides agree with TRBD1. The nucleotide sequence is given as TGCGCCAGCAGCATTACCGGGACAGGGGATCAGCCCCAGCATTTT. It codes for CASSITGTGDQPQHF.